This T cell receptor (beta chain) was recorded in a study of blood T cell repertoires in COVID-19. Study at large: Collection of acute and convalescent COVID-19 samples took place in the United States, Italy and Spain. The cDNA or gDNA used as material had been derived from T cells, B-cell-depleted T cells, or PBMCs.

CDR1 and CDR2 (germline): SGHNT, YYREEE (reference sequence). After removal of 4 bases from V and 4 bases from J, the junction contained 5 bases not matched to a gene. This CDR3 is built from 14 residues. Per the original methods: From reference gene primer amplification, estimates of nucleated cell counts were derived. TCRdb keeps only in-frame clones here, not all; method: immunoSEQ multiplex PCR. The V and J calls and clone size come from that table; D and trimming were worked out from the DNA. This sample has over 200,000 clones, with just over 85% found just once. The sequence came from a man between 25 and 39 years old who had recovered from COVID-19. The sequencing input was peripheral blood. The rearrangement links TRBV5-4 to TRBJ1-2; 9 nucleotides agree with TRBD1. CDR3 bases: TGTGCCAGCAGCAAACAGGGGGCGACCTATGGCTACACCTTC. Encoded protein: CASSKQGATYGYTF.